This T cell receptor beta chain was profiled in a study of early T cells in non-severe SARS-CoV-2 infection. Study summary: Bulk RNA taken from unsorted whole blood was sequenced, leaving chains unpaired.

This CDR3 spans 15 amino acids. Trimming removed 0 bases from V and 5 bases from J, with 11 bases in between. Germline CDR1 LGHNA, CDR2 YNFKEQ. Researchers tagged individual cDNA molecules with unique molecular identifiers. From the 5' RACE reads, TCRdb called clonotypes with MiXCR, one entry per CDR3 protein. In the table there are over 35,000 distinct CDR3 sequences, roughly 6.1% of which are singletons. This clonotype was detected ten times or more. The sequencing here drew on whole blood, taken at baseline. The rearrangement links TRBV4-2 to TRBJ1-3, with D tentatively TRBD1 (5 bases). The source is an adult who was a healthcare worker with PCR-confirmed SARS-CoV-2 infection or an uninfected control (not recorded which). The CDR3, as DNA: TGTGCCAGCAGCCAAGAACGGACATCTAGAAACACCATATATTTT. This translates into CASSQERTSRNTIYF.